This TCR beta chain appears in the sequencing data of a study of blood T cells in healthy people across ages. The junction had 4 bases not matched to a gene; V was cut back by 6 bases and J by 4 bases. CDR3 length: 14 amino acids. Germline CDR1 is ENHRY and CDR2 is SYGVKD. The amount of total RNA extracted per sample was at least 5 micrograms. Then a second PCR, running roughly 6 to 11 cycles, was carried out with a sample-barcoded 5' primer and a J-beta primer mix. Every cDNA molecule bore a tag from a template-switch adaptor containing 12 random nucleotides. Each of the samples gave a minimum of 2.5 million paired-end reads that contained CDR3. TCRdb re-derived calls from the 5' RACE reads in MiXCR, one entry per CDR3 protein. Among 1 million or so distinct CDR3 sequences listed, less than 50% were seen once. This clonotype has more than one count but fewer than ten.

This sequence originates from a woman aged 55-70 years in good health. Sequencing used blood. This chain uses TRBV10-3 with TRBJ2-1, with TRBD1 matching 9 bases. As DNA, the CDR3 is TGTGCCATCAGCCCGGGACAGGGATACAATGAGCAGTTCTTC. Translated: CAISPGQGYNEQFF.